A selection of T cell receptor beta chains follows, all from one sample in a study of identical twins. MiXCR was run by TCRdb on the 5' RACE reads, yielding one entry per CDR3 protein. The sample consists of over 500,000 distinct CDR3 sequences, approximately 22% of them appearing once. The same sample was also studied in work on T cells expressing NK-cell markers.

Sequencing was performed on CD4+ T cells sorted from blood. The receptors originated from a woman aged 18-29 years in good health. Each CDR3 is given with its conserved first and last residue. D genes are given only for firm matches. Size values are once, few and many counts, or a class for expanded clones, and some rows have none.

D gene	clone size	V gene	J gene	CDR3 protein	CDR3 DNA
TRBD1	few	TRBV10-3	TRBJ2-2	CAIRDRGQTGELFF	TGTGCCATCAGAGACAGGGGGCAAACCGGGGAGCTGTTTTTT
-	-	TRBV20-1	TRBJ2-5	CSPRSQETQYF	TGCAGTCCCCGCAGTCAAGAGACCCAGTACTTC
TRBD1	-	TRBV12-3/TRBV12-4	TRBJ1-1	CASSPTTGGNTEAFF	TGTGCCAGCAGTCCGACGACAGGGGGGAACACTGAAGCTTTCTTT
-	-	TRBV5-1	TRBJ2-5	CASSLERSQETQYF	TGCGCCAGCAGCTTGGAACGGTCCCAAGAGACCCAGTACTTC
-	-	TRBV3-1	TRBJ2-2	CASSHRAGGTGELFF	TGTGCCAGCAGCCACAGGGCTGGAGGCACCGGGGAGCTGTTTTTT
TRBD2	-	TRBV4-3	TRBJ2-1	CASSRLADGGEQFF	TGCGCCAGCAGCCGACTAGCGGATGGAGGTGAGCAGTTCTTC
-	few	TRBV24-1	TRBJ1-5	CATSERNSPTLHF	TGTGCCACCAGTGAAAGAAATAGTCCGACCTTGCATTTT
TRBD2	-	TRBV12-3/TRBV12-4	TRBJ2-1	CASSPLAETSGTHFSYNEQFF	TGTGCCAGCAGCCCTTTAGCCGAAACTAGCGGGACCCACTTCTCCTACAATGAGCAGTTCTTC
-	-	TRBV27	TRBJ2-7	CASSFKTNYEQYF	TGTGCCAGCAGTTTCAAGACAAATTACGAGCAGTACTTC
-	many	TRBV12-3/TRBV12-4	TRBJ2-7	CASREGLSPNYEQYF	TGTGCCAGCAGGGAGGGGCTCAGCCCCAACTACGAGCAGTACTTC
-	many	TRBV5-8	TRBJ2-5	CASSRETQYF	TGTGCCAGCAGCCGGGAGACCCAGTACTTC
-	-	TRBV7-8	TRBJ2-5	CASSTPTSQETQYF	TGTGCCAGCAGCACCCCGACCAGCCAAGAGACCCAGTACTTC
TRBD2	-	TRBV6-2/TRBV6-3	TRBJ2-7	CASRNPGGTHDSYEQYF	TGTGCCAGCCGAAACCCCGGGGGGACTCATGACTCCTACGAGCAGTACTTC
-	few	TRBV20-1	TRBJ1-6	CSARVRSYNSPLHF	TGCAGTGCTAGAGTCCGCTCCTATAATTCACCCCTCCACTTT
TRBD1	few	TRBV3-1	TRBJ2-7	CASSSGQGVHEQYF	TGTGCCAGCAGCTCGGGACAGGGGGTCCACGAGCAGTACTTC
-	-	TRBV4-1	TRBJ1-2	CASSQGQPLNYGYTF	TGCGCCAGCAGCCAAGGACAGCCACTTAACTATGGCTACACCTTC
TRBD1	few	TRBV5-1	TRBJ2-7	CASSLEGAQDEQYF	TGCGCCAGCAGCTTGGAGGGGGCGCAGGACGAGCAGTACTTC
-	-	TRBV5-1	TRBJ1-1	CASSPNREVTIEAFF	TGCGCCAGCAGCCCCAACAGGGAAGTAACAATAGAAGCTTTCTTT
-	-	TRBV6-2/TRBV6-3	TRBJ1-1	CASSSQRGGMNTEAFF	TGTGCCAGCAGTTCCCAGCGGGGGGGTATGAACACTGAAGCTTTCTTT
-	few	TRBV5-5	TRBJ1-2	CASSFPSGGYTF	TGTGCCAGCAGCTTCCCCTCCGGTGGCTACACCTTC
-	-	TRBV4-3	TRBJ2-7	CASSRGGTGVYEQYF	TGCGCCAGCAGCCGGGGGGGGACAGGAGTCTACGAGCAGTACTTC
-	-	TRBV25-1	TRBJ2-3	CASEGPVRTQYF	TGTGCCAGCGAAGGGCCCGTTCGGACGCAGTATTTT
TRBD2	-	TRBV20-1	TRBJ2-1	CSARPGLRNEQFF	TGCAGTGCTAGACCGGGACTAAGGAATGAGCAGTTCTTC
TRBD1	few	TRBV7-2	TRBJ2-4	CASSFTGENIQYF	TGTGCCAGCAGCTTTACAGGGGAAAACATTCAGTACTTC
TRBD2	-	TRBV28	TRBJ2-3	CASSSPTSGYTDTQYF	TGTGCCAGCAGTTCCCCTACTAGCGGATACACAGATACGCAGTATTTT
TRBD1	-	TRBV27	TRBJ2-1	CASSSRQGTYNEQFF	TGTGCCAGCAGTTCCCGACAGGGGACCTACAATGAGCAGTTCTTC
TRBD1	-	TRBV20-1	TRBJ2-5	CSATTGQETQYF	TGCAGTGCTACGACAGGGCAAGAGACCCAGTACTTC
-	many	TRBV29-1	TRBJ2-1	CSVDRTNEQFF	TGCAGCGTTGACAGGACCAATGAGCAGTTCTTC
TRBD2	many	TRBV10-2	TRBJ2-7	CASTLAGGHEQYF	TGCGCCAGCACCCTAGCGGGGGGCCACGAGCAGTACTTC
TRBD2	once	TRBV20-1	TRBJ2-1	CSATVAGGHNEQFF	TGCAGTGCTACGGTAGCGGGAGGGCACAATGAGCAGTTCTTC
-	few	TRBV5-6	TRBJ2-1	CASSSLGGRYNEQFF	TGTGCCAGCAGCTCTCTAGGGGGGAGGTACAATGAGCAGTTCTTC
-	-	TRBV7-8	TRBJ1-1	CASSPRQVMNTEAFF	TGTGCCAGCAGCCCTCGACAGGTAATGAACACTGAAGCTTTCTTT
TRBD1	-	TRBV10-3	TRBJ1-1	CAISGQGGFEAFF	TGTGCCATCAGTGGACAGGGCGGGTTTGAAGCTTTCTTT
-	few	TRBV12-3/TRBV12-4	TRBJ1-3	CASSDRNSGNTIYF	TGTGCCAGCAGTGACAGAAACTCTGGAAACACCATATATTTT
-	few	TRBV10-1	TRBJ1-1	CASSLNQRNTEAFF	TGCGCCAGCAGTCTTAATCAGAGGAACACTGAAGCTTTCTTT
-	few	TRBV5-1	TRBJ1-2	CASSFARSGNYGYTF	TGCGCCAGCAGCTTTGCCAGGTCAGGGAACTATGGCTACACCTTC
TRBD2	few	TRBV25-1	TRBJ2-1	CASNPAGGRNEQFF	TGTGCCAGCAATCCAGCGGGAGGACGGAATGAGCAGTTCTTC
TRBD2	-	TRBV27	TRBJ2-5	CASSFREGGETQYF	TGTGCCAGCAGTTTTCGGGAGGGGGGAGAGACCCAGTACTTC
-	many	TRBV7-2	TRBJ1-2	CASSLVGAQDYGYTF	TGTGCCAGCAGCTTAGTTGGTGCCCAGGACTATGGCTACACCTTC
TRBD1	once	TRBV25-1	TRBJ1-3	CASSEGQRQGAGNTIYF	TGTGCCAGCAGTGAAGGGCAGAGGCAGGGGGCTGGAAACACCATATATTTT
TRBD2	once	TRBV5-1	TRBJ2-7	CASSFTAGERPYEQYF	TGCGCCAGCAGCTTCACAGCGGGAGAAAGGCCCTACGAGCAGTACTTC
TRBD2	-	TRBV7-3	TRBJ2-2	CASSKRSGGYTGELFF	TGTGCCAGCAGCAAACGAAGCGGGGGCTACACCGGGGAGCTGTTTTTT